These 14 T cell receptor beta chains came from one sample sequenced in a study of CXCR3-negative and CXCR3-positive naive CD8 T cells. Whole-study results and caveats: When CXCR3-positive naive cells were set against CXCR3-negative naive cells, the former had more hydrophobic TRB CDR3s.

The authors prepared UMI-labeled TRB cDNA libraries by 5' RACE. No DNA is given; TCRdb re-called the 5' RACE reads and lists each CDR3 protein once. The sample table sets out some 99,000 distinct CDR3 sequences. What these receptors recognize is not known. The specimen was naive CXCR3+ CD8+ T cells from blood. The subset here: CD45RO-CCR7+CD27+CD95- naive CD8+ T cells expressing CXCR3 (TNR3+). The source is a human donor in good health. Some clones in this sample may be carry-over from other donors' samples.

The chain combines TRBV10-3 with TRBJ2-1; TCRdb indicates TRBD2, and absent DNA this call remains unverified. CDR3 length: 15 amino acids. Germline CDR1 and CDR2: ENHRY and SYGVKD. The CDR3 protein is CAIRPAREIYNEQFF.

The chain combines TRBV14 with TRBJ1-2; no DNA is available, so the TRBD1 call from TCRdb remains unchecked. Germline V gene lookup returns CDR1 SGHDN and CDR2 FVKESK. The CDR3 length is 16 residues. The CDR3 is CASSQEGQQALYGYTF.

The chain uses TRBV20-1 and TRBJ1-2; absent DNA, TCRdb's TRBD1 call cannot be checked. CDR1 is DFQATT, CDR2 SNEGSKA, per germline (reference sequence). The CDR3 length is 13 residues. CDR3 loop: CSARDRVAYGYTF.

V usage is TRBV4-3 and J usage is TRBJ1-2; the TCRdb D gene call, TRBD1, has no DNA to confirm it. CDR1 LGHNA and CDR2 YSLEER come from the germline V gene. This CDR3 region has 16 residues. Here the CDR3 reads CASSQDLTGGFYGYTF.

The V call is TRBV7-9, the J call TRBJ2-1. CDR1 and CDR2 from the germline V gene are SEHNR and FQNEAQ (reference sequence). This CDR3 is 11 amino acids long. The CDR3 reads CASSRANEQFF.

The chain has TRBV30 and TRBJ2-1; the D call of TRBD2 rests on TCRdb alone, since no DNA is present to check it. Germline-derived CDR1 and CDR2 are GTSNPN and SVGIG (reference sequence). This CDR3 has 14 amino acids. CDR3: CAWSGGAVYNEQFF.

The V gene is TRBV19, the J gene TRBJ2-2; the D call from TCRdb, TRBD1, cannot be confirmed without DNA. CDR3 length: 16 amino acids. CDR1 is LNHDA, CDR2 SQIVND, per germline (reference sequence). The CDR3: CASSIPRQGNTGELFF.

V and J are TRBV7-9 and TRBJ1-2; TCRdb names TRBD1, which stays unverified in the absence of DNA. Per the germline V gene, CDR1 is SEHNR and CDR2 is FQNEAQ (reference sequence). The length of the CDR3 is 13 residues. CDR3 protein: CASSLGGPYGYTF.

The rearrangement links TRBV29-1 to TRBJ2-7. This CDR3 is 14 amino acids long. Germline V gene sequence: CDR1 SQVTM, CDR2 ANQGSEA. The CDR3: CSVEGASSDYEQYF.

The chain has TRBV4-2 and TRBJ1-1; TCRdb proposes TRBD1, but this gene call is untestable without DNA. CDR3 length equals 16 residues. Per the germline V gene, CDR1 is LGHNA and CDR2 is YNFKEQ. The CDR3: CASSQETTGGDTEAFF.

V usage is TRBV29-1 and J usage is TRBJ1-1. CDR1 and CDR2 (germline): SQVTM, ANQGSEA. CDR3 length: 12 residues. CDR3 in amino acids: CSVHREGTEAFF.

The chain employs TRBV6-6 and TRBJ2-5; TCRdb gives TRBD1 as the D gene, but with no DNA this cannot be confirmed. From germline, CDR1 is MNHNY and CDR2 SVGAGI (reference sequence). The CDR3 sequence is 16 residues long. The CDR3 loop reads CASSFSFVPGGETQYF.

The rearrangement joins TRBV3-1 to TRBJ2-7; TCRdb selects TRBD2, and the lack of DNA leaves this call unchecked. Germline assignment: CDR1 LGHDT and CDR2 YNNKEL (reference sequence). This CDR3 is built from 16 residues. The CDR3 spells CASSQVGTSGFYEQYF.

V usage is TRBV19 and J usage is TRBJ2-1. The CDR3 length is 13 residues. Germline CDR1 and CDR2: LNHDA and SQIVND (reference sequence). The CDR3 spells CASSASSYNEQFF.